Following are 8 T cell receptor beta chains from one sample sequenced in a study of blood T cell repertoires in COVID-19. Assay: immunoSEQ multiplex PCR; the TCRdb copy retains only in-frame clones and omits some. Of approximately 80,000 clones listed, approximately 76% are singletons. The sequencing sample was made of peripheral blood. The source of these receptors is an older man with active or convalescent COVID-19.

This sequence joins TRBV6-5 and TRBJ2-4; D is ambiguous. CDR3 size: 14 residues. Between the trimmed V and J ends, which lost 6 bases and 0 bases, there was a span of 9 bases. Germline-derived CDR1 and CDR2 are MNHEY and SVGAGI. The CDR3 is CASRQHLAKNIQYF. The CDR3, as DNA: TGTGCCAGCAGACAACACCTAGCCAAAAACATTCAGTACTTC.

Only one count was recorded for this clone. The genes are TRBV28 and TRBJ2-5; 9 bases agree with TRBD1. Trimming at V came to 5 bases and at J to 5 bases, leaving 9 bases not matched to a gene. CDR3 length: 15 residues. Germline V lookup: CDR1 MDHEN, CDR2 SYDVKM. The chain's CDR3 is CASSEYRGRLETQYF. CDR3 nucleotides: TGTGCCAGCAGTGAGTACAGGGGGCGATTGGAGACCCAGTACTTC.

The V gene is TRBV19, the J gene TRBJ1-5, with TRBD1 matching over 8 bases. Germline V gene sequence: CDR1 LNHDA, CDR2 SQIVND (reference sequence). J gave up 7 bases and V 6 bases, and 11 bases lay outside the gene matches. The CDR3 runs 15 residues. The DNA for the CDR3 is TGTGCCAGTAGCCTGATGACAGGGGCGAGGCAGCCCCAGCATTTT. Protein sequence: CASSLMTGARQPQHF.

The chain joins TRBV6-1 to TRBJ2-3; 8 bases map to TRBD2. Germline CDR1 MNHNS, CDR2 SASEGT. The CDR3 contains 16 residues. With 3 bases clipped from V and 2 bases from J, the junction kept 7 bases outside the gene matches. The CDR3 sequence: CASSDLQRGFTDTQYF. In DNA form, the CDR3 reads TGTGCCAGCAGTGACCTACAGCGGGGGTTCACAGATACGCAGTATTTT.

The chain uses TRBV5-4 and TRBJ2-3; 9 bases map to TRBD2. This CDR3 contains 15 residues. V lost 1 base to trimming and J lost 5 bases; unmatched junction nucleotides: 5. Per germline, CDR1 SGHNT and CDR2 YYREEE (reference sequence). The CDR3 spells CASSLYAGGRDTQYF. CDR3 DNA sequence: TGTGCCAGCAGCTTGTACGCGGGGGGGAGAGATACGCAGTATTTT.

The V gene is TRBV9, the J gene TRBJ1-5; possibly TRBD1 for D (6 bases). V was pared by 0 bases and J by 4 bases, with 8 bases between. The CDR3 length is 14 residues. Germline V gene lookup returns CDR1 SGDLS and CDR2 YYNGEE. The CDR3, as DNA: TGTGCCAGCAGCGTAGGACAGGCGAATCAGCCCCAGCATTTT. Amino acids: CASSVGQANQPQHF.

The chain recombines TRBV14 with TRBJ1-2; D is possibly TRBD1 (5 bases). The CDR3 is 13 residues long. Trimming took 1 base from V and 3 from J, leaving 6 bases between them. CDR1 is SGHDN, CDR2 FVKESK, per germline. DNA for the CDR3: TGTGCCAGCAGCCAAGGCAGGGACTATGGCTACACCTTC. Protein sequence: CASSQGRDYGYTF.

This clone was seen more than once but under ten times. The chain carries TRBV5-1 and TRBJ2-5; possibly TRBD1 for D (6 bases). Trimming removed 0 bases from V and 3 bases from J, with 12 bases in between. In germline, CDR1 is SGHRS, CDR2 YFSETQ. This CDR3 spans 15 amino acids. The DNA for the CDR3 is TGCGCCAGCAGCTTGGGCCGGGACACAAAAGAGACCCAGTACTTC. It codes for CASSLGRDTKETQYF.